The present TCR beta chain was sequenced within a study of PD-1 blockade in classical Hodgkin lymphoma. General observations from the study: No one has yet defined what causes the repertoire differences, which may be disease activity or prior therapy. Before treatment, TCR diversity in newly diagnosed patients was reportedly lower than in healthy donors. CD4+ TCR diversity, unlike CD8+, climbed significantly by C4D1.

This clone was observed once. Its antigen is not known. CDR3 length equals 16 residues. V lost 1 base to trimming and J lost 9 bases, with 19 bases between them. Germline V gene lookup returns CDR1 SGHDN and CDR2 FVKESK. TCRdb's copy holds only in-frame clones and misses some; the assay was immunoSEQ multiplex PCR. The sample lists 50,000 or so clones; around nine tenths were seen once. Time point described: cycle 4 day 1 (C4D1), after six to seven weeks of nivolumab. Every patient experienced relapse after autologous stem cell transplantation, and brentuximab vedotin exposure varied. The source is a human donor with classical Hodgkin lymphoma. Sequenced here: peripheral blood mononuclear cells (PBMCs), sampled before the fourth cycle of nivolumab. J is TRBJ1-3 and V is TRBV14; TRBD1 might be the D (5 bases). CDR3 protein: CASSQVGGTSGPTIYF. The CDR3 nucleotides are TGTGCCAGCAGCCAAGTCGGTGGGACGTCGGGGCCCACCATATATTTT.